This TCR beta chain was captured by sequencing in a study of blood T cell repertoires in COVID-19. In the study overall: Some COVID-19 samples were acute and others convalescent; all came from the United States, Italy and Spain.

Germline-derived CDR1 and CDR2 are KGHSH and LQKENI. This CDR3 has 14 residues. The V and J ends lost 2 bases and 2 bases respectively, with 10 bases between them. The repertoire was sequenced with immunoSEQ multiplex PCR; TCRdb's copy has only in-frame clones and lacks some. In the table there are about 97,000 clones, about 89% of which are singletons. Sequences were obtained from peripheral blood. The source of this sequence is a human donor in a cohort sampled during active COVID-19. This chain links TRBV18 with TRBJ2-7, with a weak D call TRBD1 (6 bases). CDR3 sequence reads: CASSPIRGPYEQYF. CDR3 sequence (DNA): TGTGCCAGCTCACCAATCAGGGGCCCCTACGAGCAGTACTTC.